This T cell receptor (beta chain) was sequenced in a study of cytomegalovirus exposure and HLA in healthy donors. Of note for this clone: What it recognizes is unknown.

The CDR3 contains 11 residues. Trimming took off 6 bases at V and 2 bases at J, with 5 bases between the two ends. Germline CDR1 reads SEHNR; CDR2 reads FQNEAQ (reference sequence). Unrecorded immune exposure was likely among donors, who were nominally healthy when sampled. PCR primers comprised 60 Vbeta and 13 Jbeta primers. The method was immunoSEQ multiplex PCR; TCRdb's version includes in-frame clones alone and lacks a portion of them. This table holds some 190,000 clones, 75% to 85% found once. Study observations and caveats: Later analysis placed DRB1 highest and HLA-C lowest in TCR association rates, which differed by HLA locus. Several of the most significant clusters appeared linked to common viral pathogens, based on a later analysis.

The chain carries TRBV7-9 and TRBJ2-7; D is uncertain. This clonotype originated in a man younger than 35 in good health and CMV-seronegative. The source material was PBMCs. For the CDR3, the DNA is TGTGCCAGCAGGCTAGCCTACGAGCAGTACTTC. Protein sequence: CASRLAYEQYF.